This T cell receptor beta chain was identified in a study of blood T cell repertoires in COVID-19. Study-level background: Acute and convalescent COVID-19 samples came from the United States, Italy and Spain.

In this sample, this clone turned up a few times. Germline loops: CDR1 MDHEN, CDR2 SYDVKM. The CDR3 consists of 14 residues. With 7 bases removed from V and 0 bases from J, the gap between germline ends came to 12 bases. Repertoires were generated with immunoSEQ multiplex PCR, while TCRdb's copy carries only in-frame clones and drops some. The table has around 270,000 clones, about nine tenths seen once. Sequenced input: peripheral blood. The rearrangement uses TRBV28 and TRBJ1-1, with D possibly matching TRBD1 (5 bases). The TCR originated in a person aged 18 to 35 with COVID-19, enrolled during active disease. CDR3 protein: CASIGAAVNTEAFF. DNA for the CDR3: TGTGCCAGCATTGGGGCAGCTGTGAACACTGAAGCTTTCTTT.